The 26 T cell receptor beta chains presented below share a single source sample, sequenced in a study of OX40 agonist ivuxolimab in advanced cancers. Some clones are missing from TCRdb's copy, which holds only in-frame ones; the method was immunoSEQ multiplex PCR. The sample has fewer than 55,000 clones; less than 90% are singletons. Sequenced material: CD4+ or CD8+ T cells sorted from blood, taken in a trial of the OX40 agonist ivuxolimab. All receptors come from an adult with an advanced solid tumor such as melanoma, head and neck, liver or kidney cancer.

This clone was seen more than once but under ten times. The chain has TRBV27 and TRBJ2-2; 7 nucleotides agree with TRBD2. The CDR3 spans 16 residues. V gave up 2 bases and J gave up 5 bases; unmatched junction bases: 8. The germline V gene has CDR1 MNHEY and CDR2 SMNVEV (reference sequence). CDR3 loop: CASSLLAGGWTGELFF. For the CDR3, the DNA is TGTGCCAGCAGTTTACTAGCCGGGGGGTGGACCGGGGAGCTGTTTTTT.

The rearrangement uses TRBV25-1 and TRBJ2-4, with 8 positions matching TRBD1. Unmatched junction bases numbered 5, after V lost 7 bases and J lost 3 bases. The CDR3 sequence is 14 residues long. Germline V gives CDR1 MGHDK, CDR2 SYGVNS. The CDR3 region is CASTDRGVKNIQYF. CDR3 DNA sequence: TGTGCCAGCACCGACAGGGGAGTCAAAAACATTCAGTACTTC.

CDR3: CASSQPHTEAFF. The CDR3 DNA reads as TGTGCCAGCAGCCAGCCGCACACTGAAGCTTTCTTT. The rearrangement uses TRBV13 and TRBJ1-1; D remains ambiguous. CDR1 and CDR2 (germline): PRHDT, FYEKMQ (reference sequence). V was pared by 5 bases and J by 3 bases, with 7 bases between. This CDR3 region has 12 residues.

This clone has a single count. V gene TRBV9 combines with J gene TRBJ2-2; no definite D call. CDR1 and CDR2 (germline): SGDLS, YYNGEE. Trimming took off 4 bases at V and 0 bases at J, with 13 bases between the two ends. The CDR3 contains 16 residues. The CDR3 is CASSFPLDANTGELFF. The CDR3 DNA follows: TGTGCCAGCAGCTTCCCTTTGGATGCGAACACCGGGGAGCTGTTTTTT.

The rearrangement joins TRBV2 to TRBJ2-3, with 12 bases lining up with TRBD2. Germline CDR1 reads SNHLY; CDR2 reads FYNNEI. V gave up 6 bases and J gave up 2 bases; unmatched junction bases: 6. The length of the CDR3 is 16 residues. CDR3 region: CASRVTSGGLTDTQYF. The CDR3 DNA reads TGTGCCAGCAGGGTGACTAGCGGGGGCCTCACAGATACGCAGTATTTT.

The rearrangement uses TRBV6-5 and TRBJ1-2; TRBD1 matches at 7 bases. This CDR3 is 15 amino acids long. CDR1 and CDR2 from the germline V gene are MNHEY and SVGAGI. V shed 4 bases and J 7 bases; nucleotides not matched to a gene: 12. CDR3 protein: CASSSDRAILGGYTF. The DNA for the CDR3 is TGTGCCAGCAGTTCAGACAGGGCAATTTTGGGTGGCTACACCTTC.

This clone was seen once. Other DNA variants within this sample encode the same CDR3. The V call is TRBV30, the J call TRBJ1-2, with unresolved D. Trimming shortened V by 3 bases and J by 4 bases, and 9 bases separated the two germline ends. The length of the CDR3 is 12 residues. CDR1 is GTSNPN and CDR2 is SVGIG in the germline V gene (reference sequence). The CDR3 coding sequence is TGTGCCTGGAGCGAAACGGGCTATGGCTACACCTTC. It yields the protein CAWSETGYGYTF. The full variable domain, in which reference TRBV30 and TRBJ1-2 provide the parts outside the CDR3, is SQTIHQWPATLVQPVGSPLSLECTVEGTSNPNLYWYRQAAGRGLQLLFYSVGIGQISSEVPQNLSASRPQDRQFILSSKKLLLSDSGFYLCAWSETGYGYTFGSGTRLTVV.

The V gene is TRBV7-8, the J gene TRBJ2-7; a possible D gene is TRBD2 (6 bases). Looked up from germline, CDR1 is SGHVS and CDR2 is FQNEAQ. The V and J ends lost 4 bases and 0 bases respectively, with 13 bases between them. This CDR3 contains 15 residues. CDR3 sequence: CASSWEDGSSYEQYF. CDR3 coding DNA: TGTGCCAGCAGCTGGGAGGACGGGAGCTCCTACGAGCAGTACTTC.

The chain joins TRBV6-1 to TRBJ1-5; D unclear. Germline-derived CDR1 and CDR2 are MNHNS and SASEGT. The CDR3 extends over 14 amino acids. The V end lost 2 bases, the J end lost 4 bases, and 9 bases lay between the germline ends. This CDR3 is CASSEFTVNQPQHF. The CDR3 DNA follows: TGTGCCAGCAGTGAATTTACAGTAAATCAGCCCCAGCATTTT.

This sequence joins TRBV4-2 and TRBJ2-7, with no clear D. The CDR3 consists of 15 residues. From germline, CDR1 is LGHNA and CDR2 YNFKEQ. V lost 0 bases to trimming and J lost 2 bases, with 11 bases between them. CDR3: CASSQDDEAAYEQYF. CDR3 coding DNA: TGTGCCAGCAGCCAAGATGACGAGGCTGCCTACGAGCAGTACTTC.

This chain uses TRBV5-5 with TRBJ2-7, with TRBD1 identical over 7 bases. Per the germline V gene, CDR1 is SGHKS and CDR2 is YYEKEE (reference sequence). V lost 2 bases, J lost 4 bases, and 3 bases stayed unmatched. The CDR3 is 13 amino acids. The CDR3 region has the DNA TGTGCCAGCAGCTTCTGGACAGGATACGAGCAGTACTTC. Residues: CASSFWTGYEQYF. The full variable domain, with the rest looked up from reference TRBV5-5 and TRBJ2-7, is DAGVTQSPTHLIKTRGQQVTLRCSPISGHKSVSWYQQVLGQGPQFIFQYYEKEERGRGNFPDRFSARQFPNYSSELNVNALLLGDSALYLCASSFWTGYEQYFGPGTRLTVT.

The CDR3 spells CASSQDRVASQPQHF. In DNA form, the CDR3 reads TGTGCCAGCAGCCAGGACAGGGTGGCAAGTCAGCCCCAGCATTTT. The chain combines TRBV7-9 with TRBJ1-5; TRBD1 matches 8 bases. The germline V gene has CDR1 SEHNR and CDR2 FQNEAQ (reference sequence). This CDR3 has 15 amino acids. Trimming removed 5 bases from V and 6 bases from J; junction bases left unmatched: 9. The complete variable domain, with remaining parts taken from reference TRBV7-9 and TRBJ1-5, reads DTGVSQNPRHKITKRGQNVTFRCDPISEHNRLYWYRQTLGQGPEFLTYFQNEAQLEKSRLLSDRFSAERPKGSFSTLEIQRTEQGDSAMYLCASSQDRVASQPQHFGDGTRLSIL.

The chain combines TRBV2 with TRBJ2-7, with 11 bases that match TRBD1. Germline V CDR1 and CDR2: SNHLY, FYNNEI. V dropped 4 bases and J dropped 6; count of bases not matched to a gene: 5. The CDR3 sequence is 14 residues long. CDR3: CASSGTGGRFEQYF. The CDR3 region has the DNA TGTGCCAGCAGTGGGACAGGGGGCCGGTTCGAGCAGTACTTC.

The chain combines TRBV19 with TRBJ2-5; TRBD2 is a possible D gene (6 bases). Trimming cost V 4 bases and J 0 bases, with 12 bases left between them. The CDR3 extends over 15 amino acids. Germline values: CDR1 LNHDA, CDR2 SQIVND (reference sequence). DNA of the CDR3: TGTGCCAGTAGTAATTTAGGGACTTACCAAGAGACCCAGTACTTC. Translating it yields CASSNLGTYQETQYF.

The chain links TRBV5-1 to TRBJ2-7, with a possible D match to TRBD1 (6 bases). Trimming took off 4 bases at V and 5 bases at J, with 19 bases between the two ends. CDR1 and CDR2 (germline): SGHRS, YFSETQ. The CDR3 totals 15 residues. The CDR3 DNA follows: TGCGCCAGCAGCCCCGGGGTGGCAGGGGTCAACGAGCAGTACTTC. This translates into CASSPGVAGVNEQYF.

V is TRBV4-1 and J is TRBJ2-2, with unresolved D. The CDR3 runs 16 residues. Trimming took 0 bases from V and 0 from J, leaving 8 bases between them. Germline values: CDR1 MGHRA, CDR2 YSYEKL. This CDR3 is CASSQEADANTGELFF. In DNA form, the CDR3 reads TGCGCCAGCAGCCAAGAGGCGGACGCGAACACCGGGGAGCTGTTTTTT.

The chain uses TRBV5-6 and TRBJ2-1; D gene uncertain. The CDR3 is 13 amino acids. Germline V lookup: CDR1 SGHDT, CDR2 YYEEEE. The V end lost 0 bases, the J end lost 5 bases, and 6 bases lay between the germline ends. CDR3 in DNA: TGTGCCAGCAGCTTGGGACGGAACAATGAGCAGTTCTTC. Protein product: CASSLGRNNEQFF.

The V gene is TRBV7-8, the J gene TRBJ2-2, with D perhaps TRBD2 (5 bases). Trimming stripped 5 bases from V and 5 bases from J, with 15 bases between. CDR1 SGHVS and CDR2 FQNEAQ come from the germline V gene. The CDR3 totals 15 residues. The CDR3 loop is CASSGEIEGTGELFF. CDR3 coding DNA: TGTGCCAGCAGCGGTGAGATAGAGGGAACCGGGGAGCTGTTTTTT.

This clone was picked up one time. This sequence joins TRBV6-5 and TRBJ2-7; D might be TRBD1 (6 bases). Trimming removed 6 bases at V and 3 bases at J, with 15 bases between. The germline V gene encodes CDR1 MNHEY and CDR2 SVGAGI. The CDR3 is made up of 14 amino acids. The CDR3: CASRGDTGLYEQYF. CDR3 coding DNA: TGTGCCAGCAGGGGGGACACAGGCCTCTACGAGCAGTACTTC.

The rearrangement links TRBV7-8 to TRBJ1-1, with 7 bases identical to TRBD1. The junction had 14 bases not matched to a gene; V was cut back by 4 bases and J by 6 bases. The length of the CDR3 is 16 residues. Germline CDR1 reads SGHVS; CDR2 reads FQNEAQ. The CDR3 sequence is CASSSKLTGSGSEAFF. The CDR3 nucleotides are TGTGCCAGCAGCTCGAAGTTGACAGGGTCTGGGTCTGAAGCTTTCTTT.

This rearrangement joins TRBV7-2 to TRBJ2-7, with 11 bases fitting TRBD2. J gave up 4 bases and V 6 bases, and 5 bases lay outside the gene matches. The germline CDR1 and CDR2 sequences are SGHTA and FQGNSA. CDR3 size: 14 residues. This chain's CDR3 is CASSDGLAGYEQYF. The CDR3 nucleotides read TGTGCCAGCAGTGACGGACTAGCGGGTTACGAGCAGTACTTC.

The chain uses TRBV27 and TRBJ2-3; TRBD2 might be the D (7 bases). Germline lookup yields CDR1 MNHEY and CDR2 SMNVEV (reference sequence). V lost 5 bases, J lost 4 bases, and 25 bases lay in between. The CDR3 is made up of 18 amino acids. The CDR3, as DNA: TGTGCCAGCAGTCCTCTTAAGGGGGGGGCCTTCCGGGCAGATACGCAGTATTTT. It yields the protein CASSPLKGGAFRADTQYF.

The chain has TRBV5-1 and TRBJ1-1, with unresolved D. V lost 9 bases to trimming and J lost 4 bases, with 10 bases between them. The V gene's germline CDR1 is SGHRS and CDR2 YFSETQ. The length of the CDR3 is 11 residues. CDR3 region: CAIMTVTEAFF. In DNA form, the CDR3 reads TGCGCCATCATGACCGTCACTGAAGCTTTCTTT.

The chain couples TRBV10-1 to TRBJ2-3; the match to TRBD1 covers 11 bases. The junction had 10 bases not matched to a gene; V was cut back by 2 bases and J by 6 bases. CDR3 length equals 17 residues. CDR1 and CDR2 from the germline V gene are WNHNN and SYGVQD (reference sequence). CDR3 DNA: TGCGCCAGCAGTGAGGGACAGGGGGCTGGCAATTCGGATACGCAGTATTTT. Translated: CASSEGQGAGNSDTQYF.

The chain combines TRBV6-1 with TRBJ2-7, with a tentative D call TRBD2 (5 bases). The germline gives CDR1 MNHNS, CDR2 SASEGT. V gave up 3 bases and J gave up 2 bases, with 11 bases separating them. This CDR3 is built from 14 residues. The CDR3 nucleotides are TGTGCCAGCAGTGATTTCCGGGATACCTACGAGCAGTACTTC. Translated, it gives CASSDFRDTYEQYF.

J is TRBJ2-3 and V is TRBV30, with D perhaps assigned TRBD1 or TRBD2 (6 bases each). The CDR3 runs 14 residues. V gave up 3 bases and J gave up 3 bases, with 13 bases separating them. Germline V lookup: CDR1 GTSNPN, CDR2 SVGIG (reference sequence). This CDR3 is CAWSYGGGTDTQYF. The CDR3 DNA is TGTGCCTGGAGCTACGGAGGGGGAACAGATACGCAGTATTTT.